Each of the 17 T cell receptor beta chains below was sequenced from the same sample in a study of T-cell reconstitution after alpha-beta-depleted transplantation in children. The authors prepared the TCRbeta library with unique molecular identifiers. MiXCR was run by TCRdb on the PCR reads, yielding one entry per CDR3 protein. The top ten clones hold about 5% of a sample with about half a million distinct CDR3 sequences, around 13% of them seen once. The sample in question was PBMCs from the stem cell graft donor, obtained from the stem cell graft. These receptors originate from a human donor who donated a stem cell graft to a child with combined immunodeficiency.

The table lists this clonotype with many counts. This chain connects TRBV29-1 to TRBJ1-1, with D perhaps matching TRBD1 (6 bases). Per germline, CDR1 SQVTM and CDR2 ANQGSEA. V shed 3 bases and J shed 10 bases, with 12 bases lying between them. The CDR3 sequence is 11 residues long. The chain's CDR3 is CSVESGTTAFF. CDR3 coding DNA: TGCAGCGTTGAGTCCGGGACAACAGCTTTCTTT.

V and J are TRBV10-3 and TRBJ2-3; possible D gene TRBD2, 6 bases. The V gene's germline CDR1 is ENHRY and CDR2 SYGVKD. V was clipped by 2 bases and J by 5 bases, with 17 bases between them. This CDR3 has 16 amino acids. This chain's CDR3 is CAISEGGLPQGDTQYF. DNA for the CDR3: TGTGCCATCAGTGAGGGGGGACTGCCTCAGGGAGATACGCAGTATTTT.

This clonotype was counted many times. The chain recombines TRBV4-3 with TRBJ2-3; 11 bases map to TRBD2. The length of the CDR3 is 17 residues. CDR1 is LGHNA, CDR2 YSLEER, per germline. V trimming: 0 bases; J trimming: 5 bases; junction bases outside the gene matches: 7. This CDR3 is CASSQDGSGGAIDTQYF. The CDR3 coding sequence is TGCGCCAGCAGCCAAGATGGTAGCGGGGGGGCTATAGATACGCAGTATTTT.

This clonotype was recorded at least ten times. The chain joins TRBV6-5 to TRBJ2-5, with a weak D call TRBD2 (7 bases). Looked up from germline, CDR1 is MNHEY and CDR2 is SVGAGI. This CDR3 contains 13 residues. With 3 bases removed from V and 4 bases from J, the gap between germline ends came to 9 bases. The CDR3 protein is CASSYGGAETQYF. The CDR3 coding sequence is TGTGCCAGCAGTTATGGGGGGGCAGAGACCCAGTACTTC.

The V and J genes are TRBV12-3 or TRBV12-4 and TRBJ2-3; 11 bases agree with TRBD2. After removal of 5 bases from V and 7 bases from J, the junction contained 11 bases not matched to a gene. The CDR3 sequence is 16 residues long. The chain's CDR3 is CASSLVAGGPTHTQYF. In nucleotides, the CDR3 is TGTGCCAGCAGTCTTGTAGCGGGGGGGCCTACACATACGCAGTATTTT.

A note on this clonotype: One end of the junction varies from germline; a read error may be responsible. V usage is TRBV7-7 and J usage is TRBJ2-5; TRBD2 is a possible D gene (6 bases). Germline V gene sequence: CDR1 SSHAT, CDR2 FNYEAQ (reference sequence). This CDR3 has 14 residues. This CDR3 is CASSLEASVETQYF. The DNA for the CDR3 is TGTGCTAGCAGCTTAGAGGCTAGCGTTGAGACCCAGTACTTC.

This clonotype was counted only a few times. The CDR3 sequence is CATSDNRRSNQPQHF. CDR3 DNA sequence: TGTGCCACCAGTGACAACAGACGGAGCAATCAGCCCCAGCATTTT. The chain uses TRBV24-1 and TRBJ1-5; D is uncertain. The CDR3 contains 15 residues. Trimming removed 4 bases at V and 1 base at J, with 10 bases between. Germline CDR1 is KGHDR and CDR2 is SFDVKD.

CDR3 nucleotide sequence: TGTGCCAGCTCACCAAAATGGGACTTTATTCAGTACTTC. Protein sequence: CASSPKWDFIQYF. The chain joins TRBV18 to TRBJ2-4; possibly TRBD2 for D (6 bases). Trimming took off 2 bases at V and 10 bases at J, with 12 bases between the two ends. Germline CDR1 KGHSH, CDR2 LQKENI. The CDR3 loop spans 13 amino acids.

V and J are TRBV7-2 and TRBJ1-5; D remains ambiguous. V shed 6 bases and J shed 1 base, with 10 bases lying between them. CDR1 is SGHTA and CDR2 is FQGNSA in the germline V gene. This CDR3 has 14 residues. CDR3 in amino acids: CASSSVGSNQPQHF. Here the CDR3 DNA reads TGTGCCAGCAGTTCCGTAGGAAGCAATCAGCCCCAGCATTTT.

The chain is built from TRBV12-3 or TRBV12-4 and TRBJ2-5; D gene unclear. Trimming pared 1 base from V and 6 bases from J, leaving 9 bases between. The CDR3 is 13 residues long. CDR3 loop: CASSLGDKKTQYF. As DNA, the CDR3 is TGTGCCAGCAGTTTAGGGGATAAGAAGACCCAGTACTTC.

This clonotype was seen a few times. The rearrangement links TRBV6-2 or TRBV6-3 to TRBJ2-7; D possibly corresponds to TRBD1 (5 bases). Germline CDR1 MNHEY, CDR2 SVGEGT. The CDR3 has 12 amino acids. V was pared by 0 bases and J by 5 bases, with 5 bases between. This chain's CDR3 is CASSYSTDEQYF. The DNA for the CDR3 is TGTGCCAGCAGTTACTCGACAGACGAGCAGTACTTC.

Many counts were recorded for this clonotype. The J gene is TRBJ2-3, the V gene TRBV12-3 or TRBV12-4; 8 bases fit TRBD2. Trimming removed 8 bases from V and 2 bases from J; junction bases left unmatched: 3. This CDR3 contains 13 residues. The CDR3 protein is CASRTSYTDTQYF. CDR3 bases: TGTGCCAGCCGGACTAGCTACACAGATACGCAGTATTTT.

This clonotype came up a few times. V gene TRBV5-5 combines with J gene TRBJ2-3; D not certain. CDR3 length: 16 residues. Germline CDR1 and CDR2: SGHKS and YYEKEE (reference sequence). V lost 4 bases to trimming and J lost 0 bases, with 15 bases between them. CDR3 coding DNA: TGTGCCAGCAGCCGCGCATGGGTTGCTAGCACAGATACGCAGTATTTT. Translated: CASSRAWVASTDTQYF.

J is TRBJ2-1 and V is TRBV7-2, with D unresolved. CDR3 size: 13 residues. Per the germline V gene, CDR1 is SGHTA and CDR2 is FQGNSA. Trimming took 7 bases from V and 5 from J, leaving 12 bases between them. The DNA for the CDR3 is TGTGCCAGCACCTACGAGGTAAACAATGAGCAGTTCTTC. Its translation is CASTYEVNNEQFF.

This clonotype turned up a few times. The chain joins TRBV7-9 to TRBJ2-3; D is ambiguous. Trimming removed 4 bases from V and 4 bases from J, with 18 bases in between. CDR3 size: 16 residues. CDR1 is SEHNR and CDR2 is FQNEAQ in the germline V gene (reference sequence). The CDR3: CASSSTPEGRPDTQYF. The CDR3 DNA follows: TGTGCCAGCAGCTCGACACCAGAAGGCCGGCCAGATACGCAGTATTTT.

Worth noting for this clonotype: Being one base from a much bigger clone, this may be a read error. The CDR3 region is CASSDEVTGQGQETQYF. Here the CDR3 DNA reads TGTGCCAGCAGTGATGAAGTGACAGGTCAGGGGCAAGAGACCCAGTACTTC. V usage is TRBV6-1 and J usage is TRBJ2-5; D is perhaps TRBD1 (6 bases). Trimming took off 3 bases at V and 2 bases at J, with 19 bases between the two ends. This CDR3 is 17 amino acids long. Germline CDR1 and CDR2: MNHNS and SASEGT.

This clonotype was seen once. Relative to the germline gene, one junction end is altered; a read error may explain this. V and J are TRBV7-2 and TRBJ2-3; D may match TRBD1 or TRBD2 (5 bases each). The CDR3 contains 16 residues. The germline gives CDR1 SGHTA, CDR2 FQGNSA. Here the CDR3 reads CDSSRREGLRTDTQYF. The CDR3, as DNA: TGTGACAGCAGCCGCCGCGAGGGGCTTCGCACAGATACGCAGTATTTT.